This TCR beta chain came from a study of beta chain features in type 1 diabetes. Expressed TCRB transcripts were sequenced after all isolated RNA was converted to cDNA. The protocol was immunoSEQ multiplex PCR, while the TCRdb copy is restricted to in-frame clones and leaves out a portion. The sample carries about 290,000 clones, about 8.5% recorded once. With 3 bases removed from V and 6 bases from J, the gap between germline ends came to 8 bases. The length of the CDR3 is 13 residues. Germline CDR1 MDHEN, CDR2 SYDVKM. The sample comprised central memory CD4+ T cells from blood. The origin of this receptor is a woman between 18 and 29 years old in good health. The gene calls are TRBV28 and TRBJ2-2, with a weak D call TRBD1 (6 bases). This CDR3 reads CASSLGAAGELFF. CDR3 DNA sequence: TGTGCCAGCAGTTTGGGGGCAGCCGGGGAGCTGTTTTTT.